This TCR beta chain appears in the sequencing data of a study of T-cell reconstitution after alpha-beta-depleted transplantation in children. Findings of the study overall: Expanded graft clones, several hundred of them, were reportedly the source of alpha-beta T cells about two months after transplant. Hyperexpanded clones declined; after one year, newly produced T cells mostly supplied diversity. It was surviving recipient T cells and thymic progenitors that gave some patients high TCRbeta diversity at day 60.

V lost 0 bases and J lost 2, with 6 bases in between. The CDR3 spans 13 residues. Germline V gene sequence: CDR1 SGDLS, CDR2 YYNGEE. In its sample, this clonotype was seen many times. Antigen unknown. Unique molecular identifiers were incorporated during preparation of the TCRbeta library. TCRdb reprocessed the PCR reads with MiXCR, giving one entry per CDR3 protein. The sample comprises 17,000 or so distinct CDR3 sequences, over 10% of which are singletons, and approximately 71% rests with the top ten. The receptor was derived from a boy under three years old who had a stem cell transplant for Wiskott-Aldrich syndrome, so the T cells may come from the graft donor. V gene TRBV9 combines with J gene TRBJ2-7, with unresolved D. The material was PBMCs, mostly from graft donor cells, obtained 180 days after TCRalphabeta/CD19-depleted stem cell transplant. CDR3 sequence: CASSVAPAYEQYF. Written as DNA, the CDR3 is TGTGCCAGCAGCGTAGCTCCCGCCTACGAGCAGTACTTC.